The 8 T cell receptor beta chains below all came from one sample that was sequenced in a study of T-cell memory formation after mild COVID-19. From the 5' RACE reads, TCRdb called clonotypes with MiXCR, one entry per CDR3 protein. The data contain about 260,000 distinct CDR3 sequences, over 15% of them singletons. The sample consisted of PBMCs or a T cell subset sorted from them (not recorded which). These receptors all stem from a man between 18 and 29 years old who had mild COVID-19 (a few samples of this study predate the infection). Cell type and time point are not known.

This clonotype was seen many times. The chain couples TRBV7-2 to TRBJ1-1, with a tentative D call TRBD1 (5 bases). Germline CDR1 SGHTA, CDR2 FQGNSA. This CDR3 is 14 amino acids long. V dropped 5 bases and J dropped 5 bases, with 15 bases sitting between them. DNA of the CDR3: TGTGCCAGCAGCCTCGGGGGTTTTGGGACTGAAGCTTTCTTT. Its protein product is CASSLGGFGTEAFF.

This clonotype was seen only a few times. The chain uses TRBV7-9 and TRBJ2-7; D unclear. Deletions cut 3 bases from V and 6 bases from J, with 9 bases between. Per germline, CDR1 SEHNR and CDR2 FQNEAQ (reference sequence). The CDR3 runs to 12 residues. As DNA, the CDR3 is TGTGCCAGCAGCTTGGGGTGGCTCGAGCAGTACTTC. Translation gives CASSLGWLEQYF.

This clonotype has just a few counts. The rearrangement joins TRBV7-9 to TRBJ1-2, with a tentative D call TRBD1 (5 bases). From germline, CDR1 is SEHNR and CDR2 FQNEAQ (reference sequence). CDR3 size: 14 residues. With 8 bases removed from V and 5 bases from J, the gap between germline ends came to 18 bases. The CDR3 protein is CASDLVGAPYGYTF. Written as DNA, the CDR3 is TGTGCCAGCGATTTAGTCGGGGCCCCTTATGGCTACACCTTC.

The rearrangement joins TRBV6-2 or TRBV6-3 to TRBJ2-7, with 8 bases lining up with TRBD1. Germline CDR1 MNHEY, CDR2 SVGEGT. Trimming removed 6 bases from V and 2 bases from J; junction bases left unmatched: 6. This CDR3 is built from 14 residues. The CDR3 spells CASRTTGGTYEQYF. CDR3 DNA sequence: TGTGCCAGCAGGACTACAGGGGGGACCTACGAGCAGTACTTC.

The chain carries TRBV12-3 or TRBV12-4 and TRBJ2-2, with 7 nucleotides matching TRBD2. V was pared by 4 bases and J by 6 bases, with 11 bases of the junction left unmatched. The CDR3 runs to 16 residues. CDR3 coding DNA: TGTGCCAGCAGTTCCCCCGGACTAGTGAGAGCCGGGGAGCTGTTTTTT. Its protein is CASSSPGLVRAGELFF.

V usage is TRBV12-3 or TRBV12-4 and J usage is TRBJ2-3; D unclear. The CDR3 is 13 amino acids. With 2 bases removed from V and 7 bases from J, the gap between germline ends came to 10 bases. DNA for the CDR3: TGTGCCAGCAGTTTATTAGGGATCAATACGCAGTATTTT. The encoded protein is CASSLLGINTQYF.

The chain has TRBV12-3 or TRBV12-4 and TRBJ1-2; TRBD1 agrees at 9 bases. The V and J ends lost 4 bases and 4 bases, in that order; junction bases with no gene match: 7. The CDR3 loop spans 15 amino acids. CDR3 sequence (DNA): TGTGCCAGCAGTTGGGACACAGGGGGCCTCTATGGCTACACCTTC. This encodes CASSWDTGGLYGYTF.

This clonotype has at least ten counts. V usage is TRBV20-1 and J usage is TRBJ1-2; D not resolved. Germline CDR1 and CDR2: DFQATT and SNEGSKA (reference sequence). CDR3 length: 13 amino acids. With 6 bases removed from V and 6 bases from J, the gap between germline ends came to 17 bases. CDR3: CSALMGRTDGYTF. The CDR3 DNA sequence: TGCAGTGCCCTGATGGGGAGGACGGATGGCTACACCTTC.